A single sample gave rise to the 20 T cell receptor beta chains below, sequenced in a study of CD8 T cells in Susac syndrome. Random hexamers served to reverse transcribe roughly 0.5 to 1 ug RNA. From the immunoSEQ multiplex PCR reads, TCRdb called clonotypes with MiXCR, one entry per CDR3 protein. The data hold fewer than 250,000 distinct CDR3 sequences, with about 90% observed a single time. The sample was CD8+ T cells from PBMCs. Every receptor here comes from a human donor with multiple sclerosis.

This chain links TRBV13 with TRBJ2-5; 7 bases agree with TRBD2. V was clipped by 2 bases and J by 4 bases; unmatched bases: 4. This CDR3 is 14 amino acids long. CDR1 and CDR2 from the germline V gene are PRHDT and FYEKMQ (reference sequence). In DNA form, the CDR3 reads TGTGCCAGCAGCTTACAACAGCGGGGAGAGACCCAGTACTTC. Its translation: CASSLQQRGETQYF.

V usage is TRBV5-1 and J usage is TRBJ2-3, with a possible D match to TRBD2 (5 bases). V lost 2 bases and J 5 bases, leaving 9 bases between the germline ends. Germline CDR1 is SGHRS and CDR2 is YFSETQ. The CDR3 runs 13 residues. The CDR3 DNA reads TGCGCCAGCAGCTTCCGGACTGGAGATACGCAGTATTTT. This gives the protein CASSFRTGDTQYF.

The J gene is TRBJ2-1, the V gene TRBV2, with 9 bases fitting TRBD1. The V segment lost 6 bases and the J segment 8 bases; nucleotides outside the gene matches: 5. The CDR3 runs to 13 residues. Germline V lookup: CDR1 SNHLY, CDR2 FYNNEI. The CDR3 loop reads CASRGQGPHEQFF. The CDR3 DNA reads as TGTGCCAGCAGGGGACAGGGTCCCCATGAGCAGTTCTTC.

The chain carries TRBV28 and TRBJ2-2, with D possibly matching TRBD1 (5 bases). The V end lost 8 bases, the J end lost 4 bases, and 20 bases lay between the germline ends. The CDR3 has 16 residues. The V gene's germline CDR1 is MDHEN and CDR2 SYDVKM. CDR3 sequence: CASQTPTVDGTGELFF. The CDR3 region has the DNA TGTGCCAGCCAGACTCCGACAGTCGATGGCACCGGGGAGCTGTTTTTT.

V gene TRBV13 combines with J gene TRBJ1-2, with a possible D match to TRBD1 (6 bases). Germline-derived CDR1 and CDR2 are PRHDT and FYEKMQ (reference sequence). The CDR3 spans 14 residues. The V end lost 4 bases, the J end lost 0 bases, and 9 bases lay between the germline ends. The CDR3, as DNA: TGTGCCAGCAGCTCTAGGGGGGCTAACTATGGCTACACCTTC. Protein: CASSSRGANYGYTF.

The CDR3 sequence is CASSPATPNTEAFF. The CDR3 bases are TGTGCCAGCAGTCCGGCGACACCAAACACTGAAGCTTTCTTT. The chain is built from TRBV12-3 or TRBV12-4 and TRBJ1-1; no firm D call. There are 14 residues in the CDR3. Trimming cost V 5 bases and J 2 bases, with 12 bases left between them.

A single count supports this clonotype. The CDR3 protein is CASSQDPVARETQYF. In DNA, the CDR3 is TGTGCCAGCAGCCAAGATCCGGTAGCAAGAGAGACCCAGTACTTC. V and J are TRBV3-1 and TRBJ2-5; D gene unclear. Trimming took 0 bases from V and 4 from J, leaving 12 bases between them. CDR1 is LGHDT, CDR2 YNNKEL, per germline (reference sequence). The CDR3 has 15 residues.

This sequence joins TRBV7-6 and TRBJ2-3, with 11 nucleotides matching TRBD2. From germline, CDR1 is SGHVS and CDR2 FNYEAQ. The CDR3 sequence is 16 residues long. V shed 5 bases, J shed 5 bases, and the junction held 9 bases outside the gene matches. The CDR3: CASSPILAGGGDTQYF. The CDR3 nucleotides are TGTGCCAGCAGCCCTATCCTAGCGGGAGGTGGAGATACGCAGTATTTT.

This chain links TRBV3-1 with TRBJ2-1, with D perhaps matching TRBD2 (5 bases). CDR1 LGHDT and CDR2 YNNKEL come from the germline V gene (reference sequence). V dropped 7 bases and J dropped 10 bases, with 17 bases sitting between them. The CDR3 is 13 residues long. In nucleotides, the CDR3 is TGTGCCAGCACCGAAGCTAGCCCGGGGGAGCAGTTCTTC. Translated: CASTEASPGEQFF.

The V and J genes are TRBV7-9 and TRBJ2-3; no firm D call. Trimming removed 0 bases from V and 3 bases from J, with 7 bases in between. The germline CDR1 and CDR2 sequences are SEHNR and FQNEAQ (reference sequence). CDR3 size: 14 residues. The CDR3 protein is CASSLADGTDTQYF. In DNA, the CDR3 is TGTGCCAGCAGCTTAGCGGATGGGACAGATACGCAGTATTTT.

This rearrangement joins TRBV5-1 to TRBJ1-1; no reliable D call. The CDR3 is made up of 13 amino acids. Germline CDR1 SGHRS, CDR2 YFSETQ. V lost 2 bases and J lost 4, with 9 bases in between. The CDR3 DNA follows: TGCGCCAGCAGCTTTGGGTGGAGCACTGAAGCTTTCTTT. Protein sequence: CASSFGWSTEAFF.

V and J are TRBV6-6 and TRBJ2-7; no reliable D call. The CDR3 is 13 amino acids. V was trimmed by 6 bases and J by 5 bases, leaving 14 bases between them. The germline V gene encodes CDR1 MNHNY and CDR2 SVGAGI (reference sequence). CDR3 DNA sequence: TGTGCCAGCAGCAAATCGGCCCCGGACGAGCAGTACTTC. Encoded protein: CASSKSAPDEQYF.

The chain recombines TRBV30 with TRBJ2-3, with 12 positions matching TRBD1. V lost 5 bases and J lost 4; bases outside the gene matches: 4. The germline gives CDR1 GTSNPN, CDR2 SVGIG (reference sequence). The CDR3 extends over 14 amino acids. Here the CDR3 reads CAWAGTGGADTQYF. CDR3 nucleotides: TGTGCCTGGGCCGGGACAGGGGGCGCAGATACGCAGTATTTT.

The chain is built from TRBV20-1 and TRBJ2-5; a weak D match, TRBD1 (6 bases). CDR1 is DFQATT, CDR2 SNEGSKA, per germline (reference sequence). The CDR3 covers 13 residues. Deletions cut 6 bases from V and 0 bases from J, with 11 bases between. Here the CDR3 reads CSAERTDQETQYF. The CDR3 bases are TGCAGTGCGGAAAGGACAGACCAAGAGACCCAGTACTTC.

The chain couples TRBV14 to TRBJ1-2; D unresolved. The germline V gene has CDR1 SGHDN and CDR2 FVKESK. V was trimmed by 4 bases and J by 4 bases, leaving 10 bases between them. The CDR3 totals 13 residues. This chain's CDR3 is CASSPVGSYGYTF. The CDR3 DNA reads TGTGCCAGCAGCCCGGTAGGAAGCTATGGCTACACCTTC.

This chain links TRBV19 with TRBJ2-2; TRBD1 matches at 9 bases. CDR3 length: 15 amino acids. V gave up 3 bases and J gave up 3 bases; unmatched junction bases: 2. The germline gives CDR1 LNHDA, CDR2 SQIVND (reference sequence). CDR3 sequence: CASSIGTGYTGELFF. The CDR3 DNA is TGTGCCAGTAGTATCGGGACAGGGTACACCGGGGAGCTGTTTTTT.

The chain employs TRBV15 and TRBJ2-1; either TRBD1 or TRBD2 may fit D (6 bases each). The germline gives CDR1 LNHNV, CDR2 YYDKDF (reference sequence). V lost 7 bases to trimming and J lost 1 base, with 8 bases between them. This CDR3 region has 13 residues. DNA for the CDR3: TGTGCCACCAAGGGGGGATCCTACAATGAGCAGTTCTTC. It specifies CATKGGSYNEQFF.

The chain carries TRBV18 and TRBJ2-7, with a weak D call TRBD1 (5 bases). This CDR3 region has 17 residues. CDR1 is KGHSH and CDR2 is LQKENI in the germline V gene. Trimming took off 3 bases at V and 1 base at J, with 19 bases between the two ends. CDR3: CASSPELKGPISYEQYF. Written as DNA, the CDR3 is TGTGCCAGCTCACCGGAGTTGAAGGGGCCTATATCCTACGAGCAGTACTTC.

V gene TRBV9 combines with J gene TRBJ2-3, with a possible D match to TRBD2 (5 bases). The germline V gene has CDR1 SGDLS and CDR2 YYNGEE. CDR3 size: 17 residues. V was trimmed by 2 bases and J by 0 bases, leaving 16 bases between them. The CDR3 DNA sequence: TGTGCCAGCAGCGTGGCTGACGGGAAACCTAGCACAGATACGCAGTATTTT. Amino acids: CASSVADGKPSTDTQYF.

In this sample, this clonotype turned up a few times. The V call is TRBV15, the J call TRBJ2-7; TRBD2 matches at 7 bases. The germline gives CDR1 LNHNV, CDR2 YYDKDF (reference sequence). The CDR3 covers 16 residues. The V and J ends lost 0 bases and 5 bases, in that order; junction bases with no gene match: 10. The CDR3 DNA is TGTGCCACCAGCAGAGATTCGATCGGGGGAGGGAACGAGCAGTACTTC. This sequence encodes CATSRDSIGGGNEQYF.